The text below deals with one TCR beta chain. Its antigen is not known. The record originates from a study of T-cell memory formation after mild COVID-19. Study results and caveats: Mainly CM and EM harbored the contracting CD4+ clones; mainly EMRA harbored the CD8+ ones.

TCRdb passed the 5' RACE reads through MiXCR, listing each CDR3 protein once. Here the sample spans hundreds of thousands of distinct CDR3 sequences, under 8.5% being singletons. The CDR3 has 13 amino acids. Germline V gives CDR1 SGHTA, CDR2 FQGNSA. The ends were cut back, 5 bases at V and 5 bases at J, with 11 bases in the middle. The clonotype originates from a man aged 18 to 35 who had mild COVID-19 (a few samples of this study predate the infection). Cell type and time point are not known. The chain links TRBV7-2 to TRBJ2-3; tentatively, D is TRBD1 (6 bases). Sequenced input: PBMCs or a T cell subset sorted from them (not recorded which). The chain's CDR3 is CASSTQDRDTQYF. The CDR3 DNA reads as TGTGCCAGCAGCACCCAGGACAGAGATACGCAGTATTTT.